Included here is one T cell receptor beta chain sequence, with context. These data belong to a study of blood T cell repertoires in COVID-19. Across the whole study: Some COVID-19 samples were acute and others convalescent; all came from the United States, Italy and Spain. Nucleic acid was either cDNA or gDNA, and it came from T cells, B-cell-depleted T cells, or PBMCs.

Germline V CDR1 and CDR2: SGHNT, YENEEA. The CDR3 runs 13 residues. Trimming at V came to 5 bases and at J to 5 bases, leaving 3 bases not matched to a gene. Authors' processing steps: Nucleated cell counts were estimated from reference gene primer amplification. Profiling relied on immunoSEQ multiplex PCR, and the TCRdb table lists in-frame clones only, not all of them. D and trimming come from the DNA, and the V and J calls and clone size come from that table. The sample yields some 48,000 clones, 75% to 85% seen once. The sample was peripheral blood. V usage is TRBV11-3 and J usage is TRBJ1-2, with 9 nucleotides matching TRBD1. This clonotype was obtained from a human donor with acute or convalescent COVID-19. The donor label of this sample is uncertain. The CDR3 here is CASSTGGEYGYTF. The CDR3 region has the DNA TGTGCCAGCAGCACAGGGGGCGAGTATGGCTACACCTTC.